Shown below are 16 T cell receptor beta chains from a single sample sequenced in a study of metastatic and nonmetastatic thyroid tumors (dated by TCRdb to the early 2020s). Before undergoing thyroid surgery, none of the patients had been given any kind of treatment. The library was built by means of PCR. The instrument given in TCRdb is Illumina HiSeq 4000. TCRdb reworked the public reads: Q25 trimming with fastp, MiXCR clone assembly, productive beta chains retained. For this sample there are just under 9,500 clones; approximately 32% appear just once. About a sixth of the sample comes from the top ten. Sequencing input: adjacent normal tissue. Source of these receptors: a female donor with papillary thyroid cancer or a benign thyroid nodule (not recorded which). Some clones in this sample may be carry-over from other donors' samples.

This clone has a single count. The junction and the germline gene differ at one end; a read error may be behind it. This chain connects TRBV11-1 to TRBJ2-7; 13 bases match TRBD2. The CDR3 is 16 amino acids. Germline CDR1 is SGHAT and CDR2 is FQDESV (reference sequence). CDR3: CASILGLAGDLDEQYF. CDR3 bases: TGTGCCAGCATCTTAGGACTAGCGGGAGATCTCGACGAGCAGTACTTC.

The gene calls are TRBV7-9 and TRBJ2-7; unclear D gene. The germline V gene has CDR1 SEHNR and CDR2 FQNEAQ (reference sequence). Trimming stripped 1 base from V and 3 bases from J, with 4 bases between. The CDR3 has 12 residues. The chain's CDR3 is CASSLEVYEQYF. CDR3 nucleotides: TGTGCCAGCAGCTTAGAGGTCTACGAGCAGTACTTC.

The chain combines TRBV12-3 or TRBV12-4 with TRBJ2-1, with a possible D match to TRBD2 (5 bases). The V and J ends lost 3 bases and 5 bases respectively, with 11 bases between them. The CDR3 length is 14 residues. The CDR3 DNA reads TGTGCCAGCAGTTTCTGGACTGGGGACAATGAGCAGTTCTTC. It translates to CASSFWTGDNEQFF.

The rearrangement joins TRBV30 to TRBJ1-2; 7 bases align to TRBD1. Germline lookup yields CDR1 GTSNPN and CDR2 SVGIG (reference sequence). J gave up 4 bases and V 2 bases, and 10 bases lay outside the gene matches. This CDR3 has 15 residues. Here the CDR3 reads CAWSTEGGTSYGYTF. For the CDR3, the DNA is TGTGCCTGGAGTACCGAAGGGGGCACTAGCTATGGCTACACCTTC. Variable domain in full (rest from reference TRBV30 and TRBJ1-2): SQTIHQWPATLVQPVGSPLSLECTVEGTSNPNLYWYRQAAGRGLQLLFYSVGIGQISSEVPQNLSASRPQDRQFILSSKKLLLSDSGFYLCAWSTEGGTSYGYTFGSGTRLTVV.

By share, this clone counts as medium-sized. V usage is TRBV5-6 and J usage is TRBJ2-2; D gene uncertain. CDR3 length: 14 amino acids. V was trimmed by 4 bases and J by 7 bases, leaving 14 bases between them. CDR1 and CDR2 (germline): SGHDT, YYEEEE. Written as DNA, the CDR3 is TGTGCCAGCAGCCCCCGTCGACACGGCGGGGAGCTGTTTTTT. This codes for CASSPRRHGGELFF.

The CDR3 DNA follows: TGCGCCAGCAGCCTTACACAGGGGGATACGCAGTATTTT. It specifies CASSLTQGDTQYF. V and J are TRBV4-1 and TRBJ2-3; 7 nucleotides align to TRBD1. Germline trimming cut 4 bases from V and 6 bases from J; bases unmatched to any gene: 4. The CDR3 is 13 amino acids. Germline V CDR1 and CDR2: MGHRA, YSYEKL.

This clone rates as large. The chain joins TRBV6-2 or TRBV6-3 to TRBJ2-3; D ambiguous. V gave up 6 bases and J gave up 6 bases, with 10 bases separating them. The CDR3 has 12 amino acids. The germline gives CDR1 MNHEY, CDR2 SVGEGT. The CDR3 reads CASSLHGDTQYF. In DNA, the CDR3 is TGTGCCAGCAGCCTACACGGGGATACGCAGTATTTT.

The rearrangement uses TRBV11-3 and TRBJ2-3; TRBD1 agrees at 8 bases. Germline-derived CDR1 and CDR2 are SGHNT and YENEEA. The CDR3 is 15 amino acids. V was clipped by 5 bases and J by 2 bases; unmatched bases: 6. CDR3 DNA: TGTGCCAGCAGCCCTCGTCAGGGGGCCACAGATACGCAGTATTTT. It encodes CASSPRQGATDTQYF. Complete variable domain (other parts from reference TRBV11-3 and TRBJ2-3): EAGVVQSPRYKIIEKKQPVAFWCNPISGHNTLYWYLQNLGQGPELLIRYENEEAVDDSQLPKDRFSAERLKGVDSTLKIQPAELGDSAVYLCASSPRQGATDTQYFGPGTRLTVL.

By sample fraction, this clone is large. The same CDR3 also results from other DNA sequences found in this sample. The chain employs TRBV27 and TRBJ2-7; D is unclear. Trimming took off 6 bases at V and 0 bases at J, with 12 bases between the two ends. CDR3 size: 14 residues. Germline loops: CDR1 MNHEY, CDR2 SMNVEV (reference sequence). The CDR3 nucleotides are TGTGCCAGCAGACCCTATGAGACCTCCTACGAGCAGTACTTC. This gives the protein CASRPYETSYEQYF.

V usage is TRBV30 and J usage is TRBJ2-5; a possible D gene is TRBD1 (6 bases). Germline CDR1 reads GTSNPN; CDR2 reads SVGIG (reference sequence). V was trimmed by 4 bases and J by 4 bases, leaving 19 bases between them. The CDR3 is 15 residues long. For the CDR3, the DNA is TGTGCCTGGAACCCGTCTCAGGGGATGAGAGAGACCCAGTACTTC. It is translated as CAWNPSQGMRETQYF.

This clone is deemed medium-sized. V usage is TRBV20-1 and J usage is TRBJ2-7; TRBD2 is a possible D gene (6 bases). This CDR3 region has 15 residues. V was clipped by 6 bases and J by 3 bases, with 21 bases between them. Germline CDR1 and CDR2: DFQATT and SNEGSKA (reference sequence). The CDR3 nucleotides are TGCAGTGCCCCGCGGGTCAGCGGGCAGGGCTACGAGCAGTACTTC. Translation: CSAPRVSGQGYEQYF.

Details on this clone: The CDR3 ends on some other residue instead of the conserved phenylalanine or tryptophan, so this is likely a read error. It is unclear where the CDR3 begins or ends on the DNA, so no DNA is shown, and the CDR3 is as TCRdb lists it. The chain carries TRBV27 and TRBJ1-4. CDR1 and CDR2 (germline): MNHEY, SMNVEV (reference sequence). The CDR3 extends over 13 residues, inclusive of both ends. The CDR3 is CASSPFDGEKLCL.

The CDR3 reads CASNGQSGETQYF. The CDR3 DNA follows: TGTGCCAGCAATGGACAATCCGGGGAGACCCAGTACTTC. The genes are TRBV6-2 or TRBV6-3 and TRBJ2-5; tentative D call: TRBD1 (5 bases). This CDR3 has 13 residues. Trimming removed 7 bases from V and 5 bases from J, with 14 bases in between. Germline CDR1 is MNHEY and CDR2 is SVGEGT.

J is TRBJ1-6 and V is TRBV6-1; perhaps TRBD1 as D (5 bases). From germline, CDR1 is MNHNS and CDR2 SASEGT. CDR3 length: 17 residues. V dropped 6 bases and J dropped 5 bases, with 20 bases sitting between them. Here the CDR3 reads CASSSRRTLTDNSPLHF. CDR3 DNA: TGTGCCAGCAGCTCCCGGAGGACACTTACTGATAATTCACCCCTCCACTTT.

This clone occurred many times. The rearrangement uses TRBV5-6 and TRBJ2-3; 10 bases align to TRBD2. In germline, CDR1 is SGHDT, CDR2 YYEEEE. V lost 9 bases, J lost 3 bases, and 13 bases stayed unmatched. The CDR3 is 16 residues long. CDR3 nucleotide sequence: TGTGCCACCGGAGAGATAGCGGGAGGAGAGACAGATACGCAGTATTTT. Its protein is CATGEIAGGETDTQYF.

This clone was seen a few times. The V gene is TRBV29-1, the J gene TRBJ2-3; D is undetermined. Germline assignment: CDR1 SQVTM and CDR2 ANQGSEA. Trimming removed 6 bases at V and 4 bases at J, with 14 bases between. The CDR3 totals 13 residues. The CDR3 DNA is TGCAGCGTGTGGTGGGTTTTCGCAGATACGCAGTATTTT. Its translation: CSVWWVFADTQYF.